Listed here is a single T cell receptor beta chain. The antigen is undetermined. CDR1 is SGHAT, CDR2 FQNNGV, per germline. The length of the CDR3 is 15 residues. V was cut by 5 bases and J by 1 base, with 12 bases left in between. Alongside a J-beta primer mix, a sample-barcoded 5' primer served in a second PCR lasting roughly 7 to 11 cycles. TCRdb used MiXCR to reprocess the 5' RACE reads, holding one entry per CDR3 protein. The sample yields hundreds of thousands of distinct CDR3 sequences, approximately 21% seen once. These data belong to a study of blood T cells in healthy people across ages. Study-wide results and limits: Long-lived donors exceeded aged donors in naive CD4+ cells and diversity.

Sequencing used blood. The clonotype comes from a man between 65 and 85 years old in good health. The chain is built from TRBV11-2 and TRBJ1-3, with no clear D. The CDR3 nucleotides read TGTGCCAGCAGCCCCTGGAGAGGATCTGGAAACACCATATATTTT. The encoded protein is CASSPWRGSGNTIYF.